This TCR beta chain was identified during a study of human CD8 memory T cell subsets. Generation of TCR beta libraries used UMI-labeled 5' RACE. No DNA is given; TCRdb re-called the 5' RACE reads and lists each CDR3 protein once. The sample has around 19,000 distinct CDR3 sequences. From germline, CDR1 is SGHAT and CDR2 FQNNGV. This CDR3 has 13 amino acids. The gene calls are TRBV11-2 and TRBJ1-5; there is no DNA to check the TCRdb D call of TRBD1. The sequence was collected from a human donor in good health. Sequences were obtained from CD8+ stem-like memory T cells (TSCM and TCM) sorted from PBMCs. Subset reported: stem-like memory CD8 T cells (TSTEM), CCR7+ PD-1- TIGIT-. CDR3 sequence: CASSRPGNQPQHF.